The next 8 T cell receptor beta chains were all read from a single sample in a study of blood T cell repertoires in COVID-19. Sequencing used immunoSEQ multiplex PCR; TCRdb keeps in-frame clones, though not all of them. The repertoire holds tens of thousands of clones, with around 72% as singletons. Sequenced material: peripheral blood. These receptors all stem from a human donor with acute or convalescent COVID-19. The donor label of this sample is uncertain.

In DNA, the CDR3 is TGTGCCAGCAGGGAGACAGGGTCCAACACCGGGGAGCTGTTTTTT. Protein: CASRETGSNTGELFF. V is TRBV2 and J is TRBJ2-2, with 7 nucleotides matching TRBD1. Per the germline V gene, CDR1 is SNHLY and CDR2 is FYNNEI. CDR3 length: 15 residues. V shed 6 bases and J 2 bases; nucleotides not matched to a gene: 6.

This clone was counted between two and nine times. The CDR3 reads CASSDNSEKLFF. The CDR3 nucleotides read TGTGCCAGCAGTGATAACAGTGAAAAACTGTTTTTT. The V call is TRBV25-1, the J call TRBJ1-4, with D hard to call. Germline V gene lookup returns CDR1 MGHDK and CDR2 SYGVNS. Trimming pared 3 bases from V and 7 bases from J, leaving 6 bases between. The CDR3 length is 12 residues.

This chain connects TRBV18 to TRBJ2-7, with 14 bases aligning to TRBD2. The CDR3 contains 16 residues. Germline CDR1 is KGHSH and CDR2 is LQKENI. J gave up 5 bases and V 3 bases, and 6 bases lay outside the gene matches. The CDR3 DNA reads as TGTGCCAGCTCACCTAGTGGACTAGCGGGAGGTAACGAGCAGTACTTC. This sequence encodes CASSPSGLAGGNEQYF.

The J gene is TRBJ2-7, the V gene TRBV6-2 or TRBV6-3, with D tentatively TRBD1 (5 bases). V gave up 2 bases and J gave up 3 bases, with 11 bases separating them. This CDR3 contains 14 residues. Germline CDR1 MNHEY, CDR2 SVGEGT. This chain's CDR3 is CASSYGAGRYEQYF. The DNA for the CDR3 is TGTGCCAGCAGTTACGGGGCAGGACGCTACGAGCAGTACTTC.

The chain recombines TRBV2 with TRBJ1-5; TRBD1 agrees at 8 bases. CDR1 and CDR2 from the germline V gene are SNHLY and FYNNEI. V shed 7 bases, J shed 3 bases, and the junction held 5 bases outside the gene matches. This CDR3 has 14 amino acids. DNA of the CDR3: TGTGCCAGCATGGGACAGGCGGACAATCAGCCCCAGCATTTT. This sequence encodes CASMGQADNQPQHF.

This clone was counted a few times. V and J are TRBV5-5 and TRBJ2-3; 8 bases are shared with TRBD2. The germline V gene has CDR1 SGHKS and CDR2 YYEKEE (reference sequence). The CDR3 consists of 17 residues. After removal of 3 bases from V and 2 bases from J, the junction contained 11 bases not matched to a gene. The CDR3 spells CASSSGWAGGLTDTQYF. The CDR3 DNA reads as TGTGCCAGCAGCTCCGGTTGGGCGGGGGGACTCACAGATACGCAGTATTTT.

The J gene is TRBJ2-7, the V gene TRBV19; TRBD1 agrees at 7 bases. The ends lost 4 bases at V and 3 bases at J; junction bases unmatched: 9. CDR3 length equals 15 residues. Germline CDR1 is LNHDA and CDR2 is SQIVND (reference sequence). This chain's CDR3 is CASSTGQLPSYEQYF. The CDR3, as DNA: TGTGCCAGTAGTACGGGACAGCTTCCGAGCTACGAGCAGTACTTC. Combining the CDR3 with reference TRBV19 and TRBJ2-7 gives the whole variable domain DGGITQSPKYLFRKEGQNVTLSCEQNLNHDAMYWYRQDPGQGLRLIYYSQIVNDFQKGDIAEGYSVSREKKESFPLTVTSAQKNPTAFYLCASSTGQLPSYEQYFGPGTRLTVT.

This chain joins TRBV7-3 and TRBJ2-3; weak D call: TRBD2 (6 bases). This CDR3 has 15 residues. Trimming removed 5 bases at V and 3 bases at J, with 15 bases between. CDR1 and CDR2 from the germline V gene are SGHTA and FQGTGA. CDR3: CASSPPGGGTDTQYF. In nucleotides, the CDR3 is TGTGCCAGCAGCCCCCCGGGCGGAGGGACAGATACGCAGTATTTT.